This is a list of T cell receptor beta chains from one sample in a study of regulatory T cells in long-lasting Graves disease. MiXCR, applied by TCRdb to the multiplex PCR reads, yields one record per CDR3 protein. The table lists fewer than 650,000 distinct CDR3 sequences, under 20% of them singletons. This sample also belongs to another study, concerning T cells in Graves' hyperthyroidism and ophthalmopathy.

Sequencing was performed on peripheral blood mononuclear cells (PBMCs), taken at new diagnosis, from a patient treated with antithyroid drugs. The receptors come from a woman younger than 45 with Graves disease. The CDR3 runs from the conserved cysteine through the conserved F or W.

V gene,J gene,CDR3 length,CDR3 protein
TRBV10-2,TRBJ2-3,15,CASSDPHERTDTQYF
TRBV7-9,TRBJ2-2,14,CASRGGQNTGELFF
TRBV19,TRBJ1-5,13,CASSKDPYQPQHF
TRBV2,TRBJ2-3,15,CASLKGFASTDTQYF
TRBV5-1,TRBJ1-5,15,CASAQGGAGNQPQHF
TRBV28,TRBJ2-6,19,CASSPPGVAVLSGANVLTF
TRBV6-1,TRBJ2-5,15,CASSPVPSGTETQYF
TRBV20-1,TRBJ2-7,17,CSARDTGWGTGGHEQYF
TRBV28,TRBJ2-7,15,CASSPPYSPTYEQYF
TRBV7-3,TRBJ1-5,14,CASSFGGVEKPQHF
TRBV9,TRBJ2-7,15,CASSVGLAGVYEQYF
TRBV6-2/TRBV6-3,TRBJ1-3,13,CASTGGSGNTIYF
TRBV28,TRBJ2-7,13,CASSWDGSREQYF
TRBV7-2,TRBJ2-7,15,CASSLSAPSTYEQYF
TRBV20-1,TRBJ2-5,14,CSARSELLQETQYF
TRBV7-9,TRBJ2-7,16,CASSPQGAVGNYEQYF
TRBV28,TRBJ1-5,14,CASIESYSNQPQHF
TRBV28,TRBJ1-1,13,CASSLSPRPEAFF
TRBV7-9,TRBJ1-3,14,CASSSSGLPGTIYF
TRBV3-1,TRBJ2-2,17,CASSPLTGTGGYRELFF
TRBV27,TRBJ1-2,16,CASSSLGGGPQYGYTF
TRBV28,TRBJ1-1,11,CYSTGRTEAFF
TRBV7-9,TRBJ1-1,12,CASSFPGSEAFF
TRBV18,TRBJ2-7,16,CASSSRSGQGIGEQYF
TRBV28,TRBJ1-1,13,CASRTGRYTEAFF
TRBV11-2,TRBJ1-1,14,CASSPPGGETEAFF
TRBV20-1,TRBJ1-5,16,CSASTGLGYSNQPQHF
TRBV20-1,TRBJ1-4,14,CSAREPREIEKLFF
TRBV5-1,TRBJ2-6,17,CASSLAGTHSGANVLTF
TRBV11-2,TRBJ2-2,19,CASSHPIVLAGTNTGELFF
TRBV5-4,TRBJ1-6,15,CASSFPGDMNSPLHF
TRBV14,TRBJ1-1,15,CASSQAVAWNTEAFF
TRBV19,TRBJ2-4,15,CASSITGLAKNIQYF
TRBV28,TRBJ2-3,11,CANDFGDTQYF
TRBV20-1,TRBJ2-3,13,CSANGLASDTQYF
TRBV18,TRBJ2-3,17,CASSPPRQSFFTDTQYF
TRBV28,TRBJ1-2,14,CASRQTGTARGYTF
TRBV24-1,TRBJ2-7,15,CATSPNSGSPYEQYF
TRBV28,TRBJ2-5,14,CASSSLFSEGTQYF
TRBV30,TRBJ2-7,13,CAWNSNLAYEQYF
TRBV7-3,TRBJ2-1,19,CASSLPGLAGASSYNEQFF
TRBV6-1,TRBJ2-5,16,CASSEAKMVGWETQYF
TRBV14,TRBJ2-7,14,CASSLPGMGYEQYF
TRBV6-5,TRBJ2-7,21,CASSYSSGLAGGLPYIYEQYF
TRBV15,TRBJ1-1,13,CATSRERNTEAFF
TRBV24-1,TRBJ1-1,13,CATATGADTEAFF
TRBV12-3/TRBV12-4,TRBJ2-2,15,CASSWAGAHTEELFF
TRBV6-1,TRBJ1-5,15,CASSEADVALQPQHF
TRBV7-6,TRBJ2-2,16,CASSLVLGALTGELFF
TRBV7-3,TRBJ2-3,16,CASSSTGQLRPDTQYF
TRBV28,TRBJ2-5,15,CASVSGRAGFETQYF
TRBV27,TRBJ2-5,14,CASSLAGTDKTQYF
TRBV12-3/TRBV12-4,TRBJ2-1,15,CASSSRPGGDNEQFF
TRBV20-1,TRBJ2-5,11,CSTNFQETQYF
TRBV10-3,TRBJ2-7,13,CAISEWAGYEQYF
TRBV5-1,TRBJ2-4,14,CASSPTGGKDIQYF
TRBV6-1,TRBJ2-5,12,CASSGAGLGQYF
TRBV18,TRBJ2-1,13,CASSSNRDSEQFF